This T cell receptor (beta chain) derives from a study of blood T cell repertoires in COVID-19. Whole-study context: Samples came from the United States, Italy and Spain, spanning acute and convalescent COVID-19. Nucleic acid was either cDNA or gDNA, and it came from T cells, B-cell-depleted T cells, or PBMCs.

In the original analysis: Scientists estimated how many nucleated cells there were by amplifying reference gene primers. The protocol was immunoSEQ multiplex PCR, while the TCRdb copy is restricted to in-frame clones and leaves out a portion. D and trimming were read from the DNA, whereas the V and J calls and clone size are those reported in that table. The table lists 200,000 to 250,000 clones, 85% to 95% of them singletons. This clone was detected a few times. Germline V gene data show CDR1 as SNHLY and CDR2 as FYNNEI. Trimming removed 3 bases at V and 6 bases at J, with 20 bases between. This CDR3 region has 16 residues. Enrolment of Seattle patients took place during active infection, and they were followed longitudinally.

This TCR derives from a young man with COVID-19, enrolled during active disease. The V and J genes are TRBV2 and TRBJ1-2; tentative D call: TRBD1 (6 bases). Material: peripheral blood. The CDR3 coding sequence is TGTGCCAGCAGTGATTATAGGACAGCAACTCCCGATGGCTACACCTTC. As protein: CASSDYRTATPDGYTF.